This paragraph reports one T cell receptor (beta chain). Some clones are missing from TCRdb's copy, which holds only in-frame ones; the method was immunoSEQ multiplex PCR. Seen here are about 13,000 clones, roughly four fifths observed once, and the top ten hold approximately 26%. Treatment denoted: randomized to nivolumab then ipilimumab (arm A) or the reverse (arm B). DNA-damaging chemotherapy had not been given to any patient beforehand. From thawed PBMCs, live CD3+CD8+ cells negative for CD19 and CD56 were sorted. This entry belongs to a study of sequential checkpoint blockade in melanoma. The sample in question was CD8+ T cells sorted from blood (inferred from file names), obtained from a patient given nivolumab and ipilimumab in sequence. This TCR was recovered from a human donor with melanoma.

The CDR3 coding sequence is TGCAGCGTTGAGGCCCCCAAGGTTTCTAGCGGGAGTTACAATGAGCAGTTCTTC. This encodes CSVEAPKVSSGSYNEQFF. V and J are TRBV29-1 and TRBJ2-1, with 10 bases aligning to TRBD2. V shed 3 bases, J shed 4 bases, and the junction held 15 bases outside the gene matches. Germline V lookup: CDR1 SQVTM, CDR2 ANQGSEA. The CDR3 has 18 amino acids.